This T cell receptor (beta chain) was profiled in a study of beta chain features in type 1 diabetes. Reverse transcription of all isolated RNA meant that expressed TCRB transcripts were sequenced. TCRdb's table, derived via immunoSEQ multiplex PCR, lists solely in-frame clones and lacks some. The sample consists of around 400,000 clones, 10% to 15% of them appearing once. V gave up 8 bases and J gave up 2 bases, with 10 bases separating them. The germline V gene has CDR1 LNHDA and CDR2 SQIVND (reference sequence). This CDR3 has 14 residues. Researchers reported sorting CD4+ naive, central memory, regulatory and stem cell-like memory cells via CD45RO/CCR7/CD25/CD127/CD95/CD27.

This chain uses TRBV19 with TRBJ2-6; the D gene is possibly TRBD1 (6 bases). The clonotype was recovered from a young man in good health. The sample consisted of naive CD4+ T cells from blood. CDR3 sequence: CASHTGTGANVLTF. CDR3 in DNA: TGTGCCAGTCATACAGGGACTGGGGCCAACGTCCTGACTTTC. Variable domain in full (rest from reference TRBV19 and TRBJ2-6): DGGITQSPKYLFRKEGQNVTLSCEQNLNHDAMYWYRQDPGQGLRLIYYSQIVNDFQKGDIAEGYSVSREKKESFPLTVTSAQKNPTAFYLCASHTGTGANVLTFGAGSRLTVL.